This T cell receptor beta chain is from a study of T cell responses to AZD1222 COVID-19 vaccine. Regarding the study as a whole: In all cases, repertoires were sampled only after the peak T cell response. Donors skewed white British and female; clonal diversity was possibly underestimated.

As for this clone: Its target is unknown.

Pooled together were second doses at about 4 or about 12 weeks. Trimming shortened V by 2 bases and J by 5 bases, and 8 bases separated the two germline ends. The V gene's germline CDR1 is MNHNS and CDR2 SASEGT. This CDR3 is 13 amino acids long. Here immunoSEQ multiplex PCR was the method, and the copy in TCRdb shows in-frame clones only, minus some. The sample shows more than 95,000 clones, about 86% of them seen only once. V is TRBV6-1 and J is TRBJ2-3, with TRBD1 as a possible D gene (5 bases). The sample here was peripheral blood, taken 28 days after the second AZD1222 dose. The sequence was obtained from an adult who received the AZD1222 COVID-19 vaccine. The CDR3 DNA reads as TGTGCCAGCAGTGAACAGGGTGGAGATACGCAGTATTTT. Residues: CASSEQGGDTQYF.